A single sample gave rise to the 27 T cell receptor beta chains below, sequenced in a study of Graves' ophthalmopathy and Graves' hyperthyroidism. Amplification of the TCR beta CDR3 regions used RNA transcripts (as template). The workflow started with a first-round RT-PCR run with HTBI primers and then moved on to a second-round multiplex PCR. TCRdb recomputed calls from the multiplex PCR reads with MiXCR, one row per CDR3 protein. The repertoire includes some 160,000 distinct CDR3 sequences, roughly 36% of them detected once, and 8% to 9.5% sits in the top ten. The sample comprised peripheral blood. The source is a man younger than 40 with Graves' ophthalmopathy.

This clonotype was seen many times. The CDR3 nucleotides read TGTGCCAGCAGTCCCCATGACACCGGGGAGCTGTTTTTT. Its translation is CASSPHDTGELFF. V gene TRBV28 combines with J gene TRBJ2-2; D is uncertain. Deletions cut 5 bases from V and 3 bases from J, with 7 bases between. The germline gives CDR1 MDHEN, CDR2 SYDVKM. The CDR3 extends over 13 amino acids.

The genes are TRBV7-2 and TRBJ2-5, with TRBD2 matching over 10 bases. Per germline, CDR1 SGHTA and CDR2 FQGNSA. J gave up 3 bases and V 2 bases, and 6 bases lay outside the gene matches. The CDR3 totals 16 residues. This CDR3 reads CASSLHLAGEKETQYF. In DNA form, the CDR3 reads TGTGCCAGCAGCTTACACCTAGCGGGAGAAAAAGAGACCCAGTACTTC.

The chain uses TRBV9 and TRBJ1-2; D is unclear. The length of the CDR3 is 13 residues. Germline assignment: CDR1 SGDLS and CDR2 YYNGEE. Trimming stripped 0 bases from V and 4 bases from J, with 7 bases between. The CDR3 here is CASSVGFSYGYTF. CDR3 in DNA: TGTGCCAGCAGCGTAGGGTTTAGCTATGGCTACACCTTC.

This clonotype was seen repeatedly, ten times or more. V usage is TRBV18 and J usage is TRBJ2-7, with a weak D call TRBD2 (5 bases). In germline, CDR1 is KGHSH, CDR2 LQKENI. CDR3 length equals 13 residues. Trimming took off 3 bases at V and 4 bases at J, with 10 bases between the two ends. The CDR3 reads CASSPGSGYEQYF. In DNA, the CDR3 is TGTGCCAGCTCACCCGGATCGGGATACGAGCAGTACTTC. The variable domain in full, completed from reference TRBV18 and TRBJ2-7, reads NAGVMQNPRHLVRRRGQEARLRCSPMKGHSHVYWYRQLPEEGLKFMVYLQKENIIDESGMPKERFSAEFPKEGPSILRIQQVVRGDSAAYFCASSPGSGYEQYFGPGTRLTVT.

This clonotype was observed many times. The chain recombines TRBV13 with TRBJ1-5; a weak D match, TRBD1 (5 bases). Per the germline V gene, CDR1 is PRHDT and CDR2 is FYEKMQ (reference sequence). This CDR3 region has 14 residues. Trimming pared 5 bases from V and 3 bases from J, leaving 11 bases between. The CDR3 reads CASSRGGFNQPQHF. In nucleotides, the CDR3 is TGTGCCAGCAGCCGGGGGGGTTTCAATCAGCCCCAGCATTTT. Full variable domain (remainder filled in from reference TRBV13 and TRBJ1-5): AAGVIQSPRHLIKEKRETATLKCYPIPRHDTVYWYQQGPGQDPQFLISFYEKMQSDKGSIPDRFSAQQFSDYHSELNMSSLELGDSALYFCASSRGGFNQPQHFGDGTRLSIL.

This clonotype was seen many times. V gene TRBV7-2 combines with J gene TRBJ2-5; D gene unclear. The CDR3 spans 13 residues. Germline V gives CDR1 SGHTA, CDR2 FQGNSA. Trimming stripped 3 bases from V and 5 bases from J, with 10 bases between. The CDR3 region has the DNA TGTGCCAGCAGCTTCTCGCCAGTGGAGACCCAGTACTTC. Translated, it gives CASSFSPVETQYF. The entire variable domain, with the rest obtained from reference TRBV7-2 and TRBJ2-5, is as follows: GAGVSQSPSNKVTEKGKDVELRCDPISGHTALYWYRQSLGQGLEFLIYFQGNSAPDKSGLPSDRFSAERTGGSVSTLTIQRTQQEDSAVYLCASSFSPVETQYFGPGTRLLVL.

This clonotype came up many times. V usage is TRBV30 and J usage is TRBJ2-7; 8 bases align to TRBD2. CDR1 GTSNPN and CDR2 SVGIG come from the germline V gene (reference sequence). V shed 0 bases and J 0 bases; nucleotides not matched to a gene: 10. The CDR3 is 17 residues long. The CDR3 loop reads CAWSVQGGRLSSYEQYF. The CDR3 DNA reads as TGTGCCTGGAGTGTACAAGGCGGGAGGCTGAGCTCCTACGAGCAGTACTTC.

The chain combines TRBV15 with TRBJ1-1; a possible D gene is TRBD1 (5 bases). Germline assignment: CDR1 LNHNV and CDR2 YYDKDF (reference sequence). There are 15 residues in the CDR3. Trimming took 0 bases from V and 7 from J, leaving 15 bases between them. The CDR3 here is CATSREGLGLFEAFF. The CDR3 bases are TGTGCCACCAGCAGAGAGGGACTTGGCCTCTTTGAAGCTTTCTTT.

This clonotype was observed at least ten times. This sequence joins TRBV5-1 and TRBJ2-5, with D maybe TRBD2 (5 bases). Deletions cut 3 bases from V and 5 bases from J, with 14 bases between. The germline CDR1 and CDR2 sequences are SGHRS and YFSETQ. This CDR3 spans 14 amino acids. In nucleotides, the CDR3 is TGCGCCAGCAGCTCACTAGGTCCCTGGGAGACCCAGTACTTC. Translation: CASSSLGPWETQYF. The complete variable domain, with remaining parts taken from reference TRBV5-1 and TRBJ2-5, reads KAGVTQTPRYLIKTRGQQVTLSCSPISGHRSVSWYQQTPGQGLQFLFEYFSETQRNKGNFPGRFSGRQFSNSRSEMNVSTLELGDSALYLCASSSLGPWETQYFGPGTRLLVL.

The chain has TRBV7-9 and TRBJ2-5; D unclear. This CDR3 is 13 amino acids long. CDR1 SEHNR and CDR2 FQNEAQ come from the germline V gene (reference sequence). Trimming stripped 4 bases from V and 1 base from J, with 7 bases between. CDR3 loop: CASSSPSQETQYF. In nucleotides, the CDR3 is TGTGCCAGCAGCTCCCCCAGCCAAGAGACCCAGTACTTC. Using reference TRBV7-9 and TRBJ2-5 for the parts outside the CDR3, the full variable domain is DTGVSQNPRHKITKRGQNVTFRCDPISEHNRLYWYRQTLGQGPEFLTYFQNEAQLEKSRLLSDRFSAERPKGSFSTLEIQRTEQGDSAMYLCASSSPSQETQYFGPGTRLLVL.

This clonotype was seen at least ten times. The chain recombines TRBV18 with TRBJ2-5; 7 bases map to TRBD1. CDR1 is KGHSH, CDR2 LQKENI, per germline. V lost 3 bases to trimming and J lost 5 bases; unmatched junction nucleotides: 3. The CDR3 is made up of 13 amino acids. CDR3 in amino acids: CASSPPGQETQYF. The CDR3 DNA reads as TGTGCCAGCTCACCTCCGGGACAGGAGACCCAGTACTTC.

This clonotype was found once. This rearrangement joins TRBV7-9 to TRBJ1-2; the D gene is possibly TRBD1 (5 bases). Germline V lookup: CDR1 SEHNR, CDR2 FQNEAQ (reference sequence). CDR3 length equals 14 residues. With 4 bases removed from V and 4 bases from J, the gap between germline ends came to 13 bases. CDR3 sequence reads: CASSSESGGYGYTF. The CDR3, as DNA: TGTGCCAGCAGCTCCGAGAGCGGGGGCTATGGCTACACCTTC.

The chain recombines TRBV6-1 with TRBJ1-1; D gene unclear. V dropped 11 bases and J dropped 0 bases, with 13 bases sitting between them. The germline gives CDR1 MNHNS, CDR2 SASEGT. The CDR3 sequence is 13 residues long. This chain's CDR3 is CAGTQSLNTEAFF. The DNA of the CDR3 is TGTGCCGGCACACAGAGCTTGAACACTGAAGCTTTCTTT.

The chain uses TRBV11-2 and TRBJ2-7; weak D call: TRBD1 (6 bases). This CDR3 region has 15 residues. Germline loops: CDR1 SGHAT, CDR2 FQNNGV. Trimming pared 0 bases from V and 7 bases from J, leaving 16 bases between. DNA for the CDR3: TGTGCCAGCAGCTTAGACCAGGGGACACCATTAGAGCAGTACTTC. Translation: CASSLDQGTPLEQYF.

This chain connects TRBV5-1 to TRBJ2-2, with TRBD1 identical over 10 bases. The germline gives CDR1 SGHRS, CDR2 YFSETQ. Trimming removed 4 bases from V and 5 bases from J; junction bases left unmatched: 5. The CDR3 extends over 15 amino acids. The CDR3 sequence is CASSRQGAGTGELFF. The CDR3 DNA is TGCGCCAGCAGCCGACAGGGGGCCGGGACCGGGGAGCTGTTTTTT.

The gene calls are TRBV7-2 and TRBJ2-7; D not resolved. CDR1 is SGHTA and CDR2 is FQGNSA in the germline V gene. V lost 4 bases and J 7 bases, leaving 11 bases between the germline ends. The CDR3 covers 12 residues. The CDR3 loop reads CASSWGYQEQYF. CDR3 sequence (DNA): TGTGCCAGCAGCTGGGGATACCAAGAGCAGTACTTC.

V is TRBV4-3 and J is TRBJ2-7; TRBD1 aligns across 8 bases. J gave up 2 bases and V 4 bases, and 7 bases lay outside the gene matches. This CDR3 is 15 amino acids long. Looked up from germline, CDR1 is LGHNA and CDR2 is YSLEER. The CDR3 DNA reads TGCGCCAGCAGCCCAAATGACAGGGGTCCCTACGAGCAGTACTTC. As protein: CASSPNDRGPYEQYF.

This clonotype was counted ten times or more. This rearrangement joins TRBV4-1 to TRBJ1-5, with D unclear. The germline CDR1 and CDR2 sequences are MGHRA and YSYEKL. The CDR3 covers 16 residues. Trimming left V 4 bases short and J 0 bases short, with 13 bases between. The CDR3, as DNA: TGCGCCAGCAGCCTAAGACACATTAATAGCAATCAGCCCCAGCATTTT. It yields the protein CASSLRHINSNQPQHF.

J is TRBJ2-1 and V is TRBV11-2; 10 bases are shared with TRBD2. Germline V gives CDR1 SGHAT, CDR2 FQNNGV. With 5 bases clipped from V and 5 bases from J, the junction kept 6 bases outside the gene matches. The CDR3 extends over 15 amino acids. Here the CDR3 reads CASSARTSGHNEQFF. Here the CDR3 DNA reads TGTGCCAGCAGCGCCCGGACTAGCGGACACAATGAGCAGTTCTTC.

V is TRBV28 and J is TRBJ1-1; perhaps TRBD1 as D (5 bases). Per germline, CDR1 MDHEN and CDR2 SYDVKM. V was cut by 4 bases and J by 7 bases, with 13 bases left in between. The CDR3 runs 13 residues. CDR3 loop: CASSYTGRGEAFF. Written as DNA, the CDR3 is TGTGCCAGCAGTTACACAGGAAGGGGTGAAGCTTTCTTT.

This clonotype was observed at least ten times. The V call is TRBV6-1, the J call TRBJ2-7; 10 bases agree with TRBD1. CDR3 length equals 15 residues. Germline CDR1 and CDR2: MNHNS and SASEGT. The trim removed 4 bases at V and 12 bases at J, leaving 15 bases unmatched. The CDR3: CASSAFGTGDRVRYF. The CDR3 nucleotides are TGTGCCAGCAGTGCGTTCGGGACAGGGGATAGGGTGCGGTACTTC.

This clonotype was observed many times. The rearrangement links TRBV6-5 to TRBJ1-6, with TRBD1 matching 8 bases. Germline trimming cut 5 bases from V and 7 bases from J; bases unmatched to any gene: 4. Per germline, CDR1 MNHEY and CDR2 SVGAGI. CDR3 size: 14 residues. The DNA of the CDR3 is TGTGCCAGCAGTCAGGGGGCAGAGAATTCACCCCTCCACTTT. This codes for CASSQGAENSPLHF.

CDR3 region: CASSLGGDRSYEQYF. CDR3 sequence (DNA): TGTGCCAGCAGTTTGGGGGGGGACAGGTCCTACGAGCAGTACTTC. The V call is TRBV28, the J call TRBJ2-7; maybe TRBD1 (8 bases). V was trimmed by 3 bases and J by 1 base, leaving 13 bases between them. The CDR3 has 15 residues. CDR1 MDHEN and CDR2 SYDVKM come from the germline V gene.

This clonotype was detected a few times. The rearrangement joins TRBV28 to TRBJ2-5; TRBD1 matches 8 bases. V shed 7 bases, J shed 5 bases, and the junction held 12 bases outside the gene matches. CDR3 size: 15 residues. Germline CDR1 and CDR2: MDHEN and SYDVKM. This CDR3 reads CASNPGQGARETQYF. CDR3 DNA sequence: TGTGCCAGCAACCCAGGGCAGGGGGCGAGGGAGACCCAGTACTTC. The complete variable domain, with remaining parts taken from reference TRBV28 and TRBJ2-5, reads DVKVTQSSRYLVKRTGEKVFLECVQDMDHENMFWYRQDPGLGLRLIYFSYDVKMKEKGDIPEGYSVSREKKERFSLILESASTNQTSMYLCASNPGQGARETQYFGPGTRLLVL.

The chain links TRBV6-2 or TRBV6-3 to TRBJ1-2; unclear D gene. The CDR3 sequence is 16 residues long. V was pared by 0 bases and J by 2 bases, with 13 bases between. Germline CDR1 MNHEY, CDR2 SVGEGT. The CDR3 is CASSYSSGGLNYGYTF. The CDR3, as DNA: TGTGCCAGCAGTTACTCTTCGGGAGGGTTGAACTATGGCTACACCTTC.

This clonotype was seen only once. The chain couples TRBV11-2 to TRBJ1-1; 9 bases line up with TRBD1. Germline CDR1 is SGHAT and CDR2 is FQNNGV. Trimming removed 5 bases from V and 2 bases from J; junction bases left unmatched: 9. The CDR3 length is 16 residues. CDR3 coding DNA: TGTGCCAGCAGCGAACCGGGACAGGGCGCCAACACTGAAGCTTTCTTT. Its translation is CASSEPGQGANTEAFF.

The chain combines TRBV7-2 with TRBJ1-2; D is unclear. Germline V gene sequence: CDR1 SGHTA, CDR2 FQGNSA. Trimming took 1 base from V and 2 from J, leaving 8 bases between them. CDR3 size: 14 residues. The CDR3 DNA reads as TGTGCCAGCAGCTTAGATTCCACCAACTATGGCTACACCTTC. Translating gives CASSLDSTNYGYTF. The full variable domain, rest sourced from reference TRBV7-2 and TRBJ1-2, is GAGVSQSPSNKVTEKGKDVELRCDPISGHTALYWYRQSLGQGLEFLIYFQGNSAPDKSGLPSDRFSAERTGGSVSTLTIQRTQQEDSAVYLCASSLDSTNYGYTFGSGTRLTVV.